These 31 T cell receptor beta chains originate from one sample sequenced in a study of CD4+ T cells in melanoma. Only in-frame clones appear in the TCRdb table, and some are missing; sequencing was by immunoSEQ multiplex PCR. The data contain over 9,000 clones, roughly three quarters of them singletons. Sequences were obtained from cells from a culture (not recorded whether cultured in vitro). These receptors were taken from a human donor with melanoma.

This clone was picked up a small number of times. The V and J genes are TRBV9 and TRBJ1-1; TRBD1 might be the D (5 bases). V was shortened by 0 bases and J by 11 bases, with 11 bases between the two germline ends. CDR1 and CDR2 from the germline V gene are SGDLS and YYNGEE. This CDR3 is 12 amino acids long. The CDR3 region is CASSVDGGVAFF. In DNA form, the CDR3 reads TGTGCCAGCAGCGTAGATGGGGGAGTGGCTTTCTTT. Combining the CDR3 with reference TRBV9 and TRBJ1-1 gives the whole variable domain DSGVTQTPKHLITATGQRVTLRCSPRSGDLSVYWYQQSLDQGLQFLIQYYNGEERAKGNILERFSAQQFPDLHSELNLSSLELGDSALYFCASSVDGGVAFFGQGTRLTVV.

The rearrangement links TRBV29-1 to TRBJ2-5; the D gene is possibly TRBD1 (5 bases). In germline, CDR1 is SQVTM, CDR2 ANQGSEA. The CDR3 is 13 amino acids. V dropped 2 bases and J dropped 4 bases, with 11 bases sitting between them. This chain's CDR3 is CSVERQSRETQYF. As DNA, the CDR3 is TGCAGCGTTGAAAGACAGTCCCGAGAGACCCAGTACTTC.

The genes are TRBV14 and TRBJ2-7, with 8 bases matching TRBD2. Germline V lookup: CDR1 SGHDN, CDR2 FVKESK. V dropped 0 bases and J dropped 3; count of bases not matched to a gene: 10. The CDR3 contains 17 residues. CDR3 loop: CASSQEFRGGPRYEQYF. CDR3 DNA: TGTGCCAGCAGCCAAGAGTTCCGCGGGGGGCCGCGCTACGAGCAGTACTTC. The full variable domain, its missing parts supplied by reference TRBV14 and TRBJ2-7, is EAGVTQFPSHSVIEKGQTVTLRCDPISGHDNLYWYRRVMGKEIKFLLHFVKESKQDESGMPNNRFLAERTGGTYSTLKVQPAELEDSGVYFCASSQEFRGGPRYEQYFGPGTRLTVT.

The rearrangement joins TRBV5-1 to TRBJ2-6; weak D call: TRBD1 (5 bases). Trimming shortened V by 1 base and J by 0 bases, and 14 bases separated the two germline ends. This CDR3 spans 18 amino acids. CDR1 is SGHRS, CDR2 YFSETQ, per germline. For the CDR3, the DNA is TGCGCCAGCAGCTTGTCCGGTTGGGGCATCTCTGGGGCCAACGTCCTGACTTTC. It yields the protein CASSLSGWGISGANVLTF.

This chain joins TRBV6-5 and TRBJ2-7; a possible D gene is TRBD1 (5 bases). The germline V gene has CDR1 MNHEY and CDR2 SVGAGI. The germline V and J ends were trimmed by 5 bases and 2 bases, with 10 bases remaining between them. The CDR3 loop spans 13 amino acids. Here the CDR3 DNA reads TGTGCCAGCAGTCCCACAGGAGCCTACGAGCAGTACTTC. This encodes CASSPTGAYEQYF.

This chain connects TRBV4-1 to TRBJ2-1, with D maybe TRBD2 (5 bases). Germline V gene data show CDR1 as MGHRA and CDR2 as YSYEKL. The V gene lost 3 bases and the J gene lost 8 bases, with 23 bases spanning the gap. The CDR3 has 17 residues. CDR3 bases: TGCGCCAGCAGCCAGGGTCTTGTCCCTCCCCCGGAGGATGAGCAGTTCTTC. Translated: CASSQGLVPPPEDEQFF.

This clone was observed a handful of times. The chain couples TRBV5-1 to TRBJ2-7; no clear D gene. Germline values: CDR1 SGHRS, CDR2 YFSETQ. This CDR3 is 13 amino acids long. The V end lost 0 bases, the J end lost 0 bases, and 4 bases lay between the germline ends. CDR3 sequence reads: CASSLGSSYEQYF. The CDR3 DNA sequence: TGCGCCAGCAGCTTGGGGAGCTCCTACGAGCAGTACTTC. Full variable domain (outside the CDR3, taken from reference TRBV5-1 and TRBJ2-7): KAGVTQTPRYLIKTRGQQVTLSCSPISGHRSVSWYQQTPGQGLQFLFEYFSETQRNKGNFPGRFSGRQFSNSRSEMNVSTLELGDSALYLCASSLGSSYEQYFGPGTRLTVT.

J is TRBJ2-1 and V is TRBV11-3; 8 bases fit TRBD1. Germline CDR1 SGHNT, CDR2 YENEEA. V trimming: 4 bases; J trimming: 0 bases; junction bases outside the gene matches: 2. CDR3 length: 15 amino acids. CDR3 bases: TGTGCCAGCAGCTCACAGGGGGTCTCCTACAATGAGCAGTTCTTC. This sequence encodes CASSSQGVSYNEQFF.

This clone was recorded once. J is TRBJ1-1 and V is TRBV5-4; the D is unclear. The CDR3 is 12 residues long. V dropped 4 bases and J dropped 3 bases, with 7 bases sitting between them. Germline V gene sequence: CDR1 SGHNT, CDR2 YYREEE (reference sequence). The chain's CDR3 is CASSLDYTEAFF. The CDR3 bases are TGTGCCAGCAGCCTGGATTACACTGAAGCTTTCTTT.

The rearrangement joins TRBV5-8 to TRBJ1-4; D is unclear. The CDR3 spans 15 residues. The germline V and J ends were trimmed by 0 bases and 5 bases, with 11 bases remaining between them. The germline gives CDR1 SGHTS, CDR2 YDEGEE. The CDR3 is CASSLENGGNEKLFF. In DNA, the CDR3 is TGTGCCAGCAGCTTGGAGAACGGCGGAAATGAAAAACTGTTTTTT.

The chain is built from TRBV5-1 and TRBJ1-3; D remains unclear. V lost 0 bases to trimming and J lost 2 bases, with 9 bases between them. This CDR3 is built from 15 residues. The germline V gene encodes CDR1 SGHRS and CDR2 YFSETQ. The CDR3 is CASSLVGVPGNTIYF. DNA for the CDR3: TGCGCCAGCAGCTTGGTTGGCGTTCCTGGAAACACCATATATTTT.

This clone has a handful of counts. J is TRBJ1-4 and V is TRBV2; D gene unclear. From germline, CDR1 is SNHLY and CDR2 FYNNEI. The CDR3 loop spans 14 amino acids. Trimming removed 4 bases from V and 8 bases from J, with 14 bases in between. The CDR3 DNA sequence: TGTGCCAGCAGTGGACCGGTGCGTGGGGAAAAACTGTTTTTT. Protein sequence: CASSGPVRGEKLFF.

This clone was seen more than once but under ten times. V and J are TRBV10-3 and TRBJ1-2, with D tentatively TRBD1 (5 bases). Trimming pared 7 bases from V and 0 bases from J, leaving 15 bases between. This CDR3 spans 15 amino acids. The germline V gene has CDR1 ENHRY and CDR2 SYGVKD. CDR3 DNA: TGTGCCATCATGACGGGGGACGGGACTAACTATGGCTACACCTTC. Translating it yields CAIMTGDGTNYGYTF.

The chain uses TRBV18 and TRBJ2-3; 7 nucleotides line up with TRBD2. From germline, CDR1 is KGHSH and CDR2 LQKENI. V dropped 1 base and J dropped 6; count of bases not matched to a gene: 10. The CDR3 has 16 residues. CDR3 coding DNA: TGTGCCAGCTCACCACGACAGCGGGGAGAGTCGGATACGCAGTATTTT. This sequence encodes CASSPRQRGESDTQYF.

V gene TRBV7-7 combines with J gene TRBJ2-3; TRBD1 might be the D (6 bases). V dropped 5 bases and J dropped 6 bases, with 12 bases sitting between them. The CDR3 totals 13 residues. The germline CDR1 and CDR2 sequences are SSHAT and FNYEAQ (reference sequence). The CDR3, as DNA: TGTGCCAGCAGCCAAACAGGGTCCGATACGCAGTATTTT. Amino acids: CASSQTGSDTQYF. The full variable domain, completed using reference TRBV7-7 and TRBJ2-3, is GAGVSQSPRYKVTKRGQDVTLRCDPISSHATLYWYQQALGQGPEFLTYFNYEAQPDKSGLPSDRFSAERPEGSISTLTIQRTEQRDSAMYRCASSQTGSDTQYFGPGTRLTVL.

The table lists this clone with a few counts. J is TRBJ2-7 and V is TRBV11-2; the D is unclear. Trimming pared 4 bases from V and 2 bases from J, leaving 12 bases between. Germline CDR1 is SGHAT and CDR2 is FQNNGV. The CDR3 covers 14 residues. CDR3 DNA: TGTGCCAGCAGCTCGGACCTATTGGCCTACGAGCAGTACTTC. Encoded protein: CASSSDLLAYEQYF.

The chain couples TRBV10-2 to TRBJ1-5; D remains ambiguous. Germline V lookup: CDR1 WSHSY, CDR2 SAAADI. Deletions cut 8 bases from V and 5 bases from J, with 13 bases between. This CDR3 has 13 residues. The CDR3 coding sequence is TGCGCCAGCGCCGGGGAGGAGTATCAGCCCCAGCATTTT. Its protein product is CASAGEEYQPQHF.

The sample holds a few counts of this clone. This chain uses TRBV4-1 with TRBJ2-2; 13 bases line up with TRBD2. This CDR3 contains 18 residues. The junction had 9 bases not matched to a gene; V was cut back by 3 bases and J by 5 bases. Germline assignment: CDR1 MGHRA and CDR2 YSYEKL. CDR3 nucleotide sequence: TGCGCCAGCAGCCACCGACTAGCGGGGGGTATGGGAACCGGGGAGCTGTTTTTT. It translates to CASSHRLAGGMGTGELFF.

The J gene is TRBJ1-4, the V gene TRBV5-1; D call uncertain. The germline V gene has CDR1 SGHRS and CDR2 YFSETQ. The CDR3 runs 15 residues. V lost 3 bases and J lost 10, with 19 bases in between. This CDR3 is CASSSDPGSDRKLFF. The DNA for the CDR3 is TGCGCCAGCAGCTCCGACCCTGGGTCTGATCGAAAACTGTTTTTT.

The chain uses TRBV7-3 and TRBJ1-2; D perhaps matches TRBD1 (5 bases). The length of the CDR3 is 14 residues. CDR1 is SGHTA and CDR2 is FQGTGA in the germline V gene. Between the trimmed V and J ends, which lost 5 bases and 5 bases, there was a span of 15 bases. CDR3: CASSPTQGHYGYTF. CDR3 coding DNA: TGTGCCAGCAGCCCCACGCAGGGCCATTATGGCTACACCTTC.

This clone was seen a few times. The CDR3 bases are TGTGCCAGCGACCGGGACAGGGCTTCCTATCAGCCCCAGCATTTT. Encoded protein: CASDRDRASYQPQHF. The genes are TRBV2 and TRBJ1-5; 9 bases are a match to TRBD1. V trimming: 8 bases; J trimming: 5 bases; junction bases outside the gene matches: 10. The CDR3 sequence is 15 residues long. Germline CDR1 is SNHLY and CDR2 is FYNNEI.

The rearrangement joins TRBV4-1 to TRBJ2-3, with D perhaps TRBD2 (5 bases). CDR3 length equals 15 residues. V was trimmed by 1 base and J by 2 bases, leaving 10 bases between them. Germline CDR1 is MGHRA and CDR2 is YSYEKL. The CDR3 DNA follows: TGCGCCAGCAGCCAAGGATACGGGGACACAGATACGCAGTATTTT. It encodes CASSQGYGDTDTQYF.

The gene calls are TRBV13 and TRBJ2-1; perhaps TRBD2 as D (5 bases). V lost 4 bases and J lost 3, with 13 bases in between. The CDR3 contains 15 residues. The germline V gene encodes CDR1 PRHDT and CDR2 FYEKMQ (reference sequence). The CDR3 sequence: CASSSSRSHYNEQFF. CDR3 coding DNA: TGTGCCAGCAGCTCTAGCCGATCTCACTACAATGAGCAGTTCTTC.

The genes are TRBV10-1 and TRBJ1-6; D not certain. This CDR3 has 13 residues. The germline V and J ends were trimmed by 3 bases and 7 bases, with 7 bases remaining between them. Looked up from germline, CDR1 is WNHNN and CDR2 is SYGVQD (reference sequence). CDR3 sequence: CASSEGRNSPLHF. CDR3 nucleotides: TGCGCCAGCAGTGAAGGCAGGAATTCACCCCTCCACTTT.

The chain is built from TRBV15 and TRBJ1-5; D is unresolved. Trimming stripped 1 base from V and 6 bases from J, with 13 bases between. Per the germline V gene, CDR1 is LNHNV and CDR2 is YYDKDF (reference sequence). CDR3 length equals 15 residues. For the CDR3, the DNA is TGTGCCACCAGCAGAGGGGAGTCGGGTATTCAGCCCCAGCATTTT. Its protein product is CATSRGESGIQPQHF.

The chain is built from TRBV27 and TRBJ2-2; a possible D gene is TRBD1 (6 bases). V was cut by 4 bases and J by 1 base, with 13 bases left in between. The CDR3 loop spans 16 amino acids. Germline V gene data show CDR1 as MNHEY and CDR2 as SMNVEV (reference sequence). The CDR3: CASSSSGQLNTGELFF. For the CDR3, the DNA is TGTGCCAGCAGTTCGAGCGGACAGTTGAACACCGGGGAGCTGTTTTTT.

By sample fraction, this clone is medium-sized. The CDR3 nucleotides are TGTGCCAGTAGTATACTCGGCGCTTCTAGCTCTGGAAACACCATATATTTT. Protein product: CASSILGASSSGNTIYF. The chain links TRBV19 to TRBJ1-3; D remains ambiguous. The ends were cut back, 2 bases at V and 0 bases at J, with 14 bases in the middle. Looked up from germline, CDR1 is LNHDA and CDR2 is SQIVND (reference sequence). CDR3 length equals 17 residues. Full variable domain (remainder filled in from reference TRBV19 and TRBJ1-3): DGGITQSPKYLFRKEGQNVTLSCEQNLNHDAMYWYRQDPGQGLRLIYYSQIVNDFQKGDIAEGYSVSREKKESFPLTVTSAQKNPTAFYLCASSILGASSSGNTIYFGEGSWLTVV.

This chain connects TRBV18 to TRBJ2-6, with no clear D. Germline values: CDR1 KGHSH, CDR2 LQKENI. V gave up 3 bases and J gave up 1 base, with 7 bases separating them. The CDR3 runs to 15 residues. This CDR3 reads CASSPSASGANVLTF. CDR3 nucleotide sequence: TGTGCCAGCTCACCTTCAGCTTCTGGGGCCAACGTCCTGACTTTC.

The chain uses TRBV11-2 and TRBJ1-2; D gene unclear. The V end was cut by 0 bases, the J end by 3 bases, with 14 bases between. The CDR3 has 16 residues. The V gene's germline CDR1 is SGHAT and CDR2 FQNNGV. The CDR3 DNA is TGTGCCAGCAGCTTAGATAGCGTCGGAGCATACTATGGCTACACCTTC. Translation gives CASSLDSVGAYYGYTF. The full variable domain, in which reference TRBV11-2 and TRBJ1-2 provide the parts outside the CDR3, is EAGVAQSPRYKIIEKRQSVAFWCNPISGHATLYWYQQILGQGPKLLIQFQNNGVVDDSQLPKDRFSAERLKGVDSTLKIQPAKLEDSAVYLCASSLDSVGAYYGYTFGSGTRLTVV.

The genes are TRBV5-1 and TRBJ1-1, with no clear D. The CDR3 is 12 residues long. Germline CDR1 and CDR2: SGHRS and YFSETQ. Trimming took off 4 bases at V and 11 bases at J, with 15 bases between the two ends. CDR3 residues: CASSPLGRHAFF. CDR3 DNA sequence: TGCGCCAGCAGCCCCCTCGGGAGGCATGCTTTCTTT.

The chain links TRBV19 to TRBJ2-5; tentatively, D is TRBD1 (7 bases). There are 15 residues in the CDR3. Germline lookup yields CDR1 LNHDA and CDR2 SQIVND (reference sequence). V lost 1 base and J lost 6, with 15 bases in between. CDR3 in amino acids: CASSIGPGGRKTQYF. The DNA for the CDR3 is TGTGCCAGTAGTATAGGCCCAGGGGGGCGAAAGACCCAGTACTTC.